This T cell receptor beta chain is drawn from a study of T cells in Graves' hyperthyroidism and ophthalmopathy. Between the trimmed V and J ends, which lost 1 base and 8 bases, there was a span of 17 bases. The CDR3 has 15 amino acids. Germline V gene sequence: CDR1 DFQATT, CDR2 SNEGSKA (reference sequence). RNA transcripts yielded amplified TCR beta CDR3 regions. HTBI primers were employed in a first-round RT-PCR of the TCR CDR3. TCRdb reanalysed the multiplex PCR reads using MiXCR and keeps one entry per CDR3 protein. The data hold around 180,000 distinct CDR3 sequences, with about a sixth observed a single time.

The sample was blood. The rearrangement uses TRBV20-1 and TRBJ2-2; D tentatively fits TRBD1 or TRBD2 (6 bases each). This TCR was recovered from a woman in her fifties or sixties with Graves' hyperthyroidism. Written as DNA, the CDR3 is TGCAGTGCTAGAGCTAATCACAGGGAGGTAGGGGAGCTGTTTTTT. Its translation: CSARANHREVGELFF.